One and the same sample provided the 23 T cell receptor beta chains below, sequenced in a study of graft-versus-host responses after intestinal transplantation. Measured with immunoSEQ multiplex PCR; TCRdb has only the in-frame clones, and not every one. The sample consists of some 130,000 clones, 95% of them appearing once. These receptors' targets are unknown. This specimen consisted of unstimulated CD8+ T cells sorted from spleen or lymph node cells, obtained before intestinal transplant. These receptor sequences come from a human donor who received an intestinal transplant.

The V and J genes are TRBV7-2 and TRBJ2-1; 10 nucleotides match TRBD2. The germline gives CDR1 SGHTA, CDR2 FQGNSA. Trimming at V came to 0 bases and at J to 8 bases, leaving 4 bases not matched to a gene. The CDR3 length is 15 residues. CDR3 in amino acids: CASSLAQREGDEQFF. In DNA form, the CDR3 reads TGTGCCAGCAGCTTAGCCCAGCGGGAGGGCGATGAGCAGTTCTTC.

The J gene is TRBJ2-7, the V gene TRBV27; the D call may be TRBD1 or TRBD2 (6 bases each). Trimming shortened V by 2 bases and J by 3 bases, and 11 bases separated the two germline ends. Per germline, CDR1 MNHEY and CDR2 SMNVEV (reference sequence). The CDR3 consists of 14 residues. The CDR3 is CASSLTGTYYEQYF. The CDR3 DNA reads TGTGCCAGCAGTTTAACAGGGACTTACTACGAGCAGTACTTC.

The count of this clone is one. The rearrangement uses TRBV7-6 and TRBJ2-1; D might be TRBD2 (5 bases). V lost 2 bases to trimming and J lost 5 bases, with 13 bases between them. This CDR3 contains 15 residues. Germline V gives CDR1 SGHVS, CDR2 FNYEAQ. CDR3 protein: CASSLPTSIHNEQFF. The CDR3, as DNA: TGTGCCAGCAGCTTACCCACTAGTATCCACAATGAGCAGTTCTTC.

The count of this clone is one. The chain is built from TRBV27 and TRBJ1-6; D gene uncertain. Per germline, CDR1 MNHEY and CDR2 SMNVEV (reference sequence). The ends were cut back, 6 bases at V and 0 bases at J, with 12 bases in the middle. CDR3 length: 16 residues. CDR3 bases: TGTGCCAGCAGCGCAGGCGTTAGCTCCTATAATTCACCCCTCCACTTT. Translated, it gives CASSAGVSSYNSPLHF.

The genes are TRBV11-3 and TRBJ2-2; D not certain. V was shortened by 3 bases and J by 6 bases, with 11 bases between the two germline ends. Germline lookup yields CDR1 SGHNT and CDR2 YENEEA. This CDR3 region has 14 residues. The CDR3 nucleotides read TGTGCCAGCAGCTTCTCCCTGGCCCCCGGGGAGCTGTTTTTT. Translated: CASSFSLAPGELFF. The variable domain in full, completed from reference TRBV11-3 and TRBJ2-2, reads EAGVVQSPRYKIIEKKQPVAFWCNPISGHNTLYWYLQNLGQGPELLIRYENEEAVDDSQLPKDRFSAERLKGVDSTLKIQPAELGDSAVYLCASSFSLAPGELFFGEGSRLTVL.

CDR3 nucleotide sequence: TGCAGCGCCTGGGCAGGCCGTGAACGGGAGACCCAGTACTTC. It translates to CSAWAGRERETQYF. The chain employs TRBV29-1 and TRBJ2-5; D is undetermined. There are 14 residues in the CDR3. Germline V gene sequence: CDR1 SQVTM, CDR2 ANQGSEA. V gave up 7 bases and J gave up 5 bases, with 20 bases separating them.

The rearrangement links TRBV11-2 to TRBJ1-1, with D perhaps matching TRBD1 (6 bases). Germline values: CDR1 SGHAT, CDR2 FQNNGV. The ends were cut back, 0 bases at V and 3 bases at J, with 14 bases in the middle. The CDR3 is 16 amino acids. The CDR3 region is CASSLDTGGADTEAFF. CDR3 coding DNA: TGTGCCAGCAGCTTAGATACGGGGGGCGCGGACACTGAAGCTTTCTTT.

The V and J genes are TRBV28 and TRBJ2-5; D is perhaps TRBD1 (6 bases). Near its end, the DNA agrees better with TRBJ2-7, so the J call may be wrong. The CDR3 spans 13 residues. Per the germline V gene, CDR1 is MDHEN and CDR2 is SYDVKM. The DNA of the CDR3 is TGTGCCAGCAGTTTGACAGGTGCCCACGAGCAGTACTTC. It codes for CASSLTGAHEQYF.

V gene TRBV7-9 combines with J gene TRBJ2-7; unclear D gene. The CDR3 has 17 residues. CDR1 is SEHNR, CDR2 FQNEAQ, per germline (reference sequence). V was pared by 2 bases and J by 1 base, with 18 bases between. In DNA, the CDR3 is TGTGCCAGCAGCTTATATCCCCCTCTCCTCAATTCCTACGAGCAGTACTTC. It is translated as CASSLYPPLLNSYEQYF.

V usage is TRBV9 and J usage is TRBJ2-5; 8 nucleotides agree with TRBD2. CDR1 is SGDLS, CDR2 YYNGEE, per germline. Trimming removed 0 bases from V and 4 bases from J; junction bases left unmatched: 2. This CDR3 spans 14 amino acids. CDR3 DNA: TGTGCCAGCAGCGTAGATACTAGCGGAGAGACCCAGTACTTC. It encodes CASSVDTSGETQYF.

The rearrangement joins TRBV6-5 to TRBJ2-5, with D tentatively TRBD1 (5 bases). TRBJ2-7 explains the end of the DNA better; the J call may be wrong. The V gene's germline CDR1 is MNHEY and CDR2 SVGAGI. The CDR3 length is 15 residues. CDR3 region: CASSPSPGPGDEQYF. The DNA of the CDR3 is TGTGCCAGCAGCCCTTCCCCAGGGCCTGGGGACGAGCAGTACTTC.

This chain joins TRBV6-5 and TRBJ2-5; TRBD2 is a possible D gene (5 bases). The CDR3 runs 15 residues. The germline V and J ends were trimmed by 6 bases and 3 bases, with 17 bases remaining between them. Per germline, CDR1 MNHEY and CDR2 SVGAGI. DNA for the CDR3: TGTGCCAGCAGCTTATTAAAGCGGCTCAAAGAGACCCAGTACTTC. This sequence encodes CASSLLKRLKETQYF.

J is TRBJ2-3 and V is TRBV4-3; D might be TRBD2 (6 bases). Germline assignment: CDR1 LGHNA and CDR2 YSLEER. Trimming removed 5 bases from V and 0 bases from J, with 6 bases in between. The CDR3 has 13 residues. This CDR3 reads CASSSGSTDTQYF. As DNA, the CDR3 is TGCGCCAGCAGCAGCGGGAGCACAGATACGCAGTATTTT.

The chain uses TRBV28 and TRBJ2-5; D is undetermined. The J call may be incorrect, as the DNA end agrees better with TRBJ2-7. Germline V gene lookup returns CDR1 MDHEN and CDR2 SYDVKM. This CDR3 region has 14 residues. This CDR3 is CASPPVVIPYEQYF. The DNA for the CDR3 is TGTGCCAGCCCTCCCGTCGTTATTCCCTACGAGCAGTACTTC.

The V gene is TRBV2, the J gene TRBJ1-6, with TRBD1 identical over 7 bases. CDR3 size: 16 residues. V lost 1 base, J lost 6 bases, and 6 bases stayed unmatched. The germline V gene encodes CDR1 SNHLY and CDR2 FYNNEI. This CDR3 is CASSEGRSGGNSPLHF. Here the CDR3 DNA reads TGTGCCAGCAGTGAAGGGAGGTCAGGGGGTAATTCACCCCTCCACTTT. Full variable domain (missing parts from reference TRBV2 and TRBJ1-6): EPEVTQTPSHQVTQMGQEVILRCVPISNHLYFYWYRQILGQKVEFLVSFYNNEISEKSEIFDDQFSVERPDGSNFTLKIRSTKLEDSAMYFCASSEGRSGGNSPLHFGNGTRLTVT.

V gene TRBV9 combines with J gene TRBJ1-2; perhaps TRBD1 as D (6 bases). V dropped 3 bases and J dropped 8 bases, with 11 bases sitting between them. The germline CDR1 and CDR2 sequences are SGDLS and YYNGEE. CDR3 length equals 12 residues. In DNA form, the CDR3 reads TGTGCCAGCAGCGCAGGGGCGCACGGCTACACCTTC. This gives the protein CASSAGAHGYTF.

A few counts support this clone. CDR3 sequence reads: CASSLVMAGYEQYF. The CDR3 DNA sequence: TGTGCCAGCAGCTTAGTAATGGCAGGCTACGAGCAGTACTTC. The V call is TRBV7-6, the J call TRBJ2-7, with D unresolved. The CDR3 is 14 amino acids. CDR1 SGHVS and CDR2 FNYEAQ come from the germline V gene. The V gene lost 1 base and the J gene lost 3 bases, with 10 bases spanning the gap.

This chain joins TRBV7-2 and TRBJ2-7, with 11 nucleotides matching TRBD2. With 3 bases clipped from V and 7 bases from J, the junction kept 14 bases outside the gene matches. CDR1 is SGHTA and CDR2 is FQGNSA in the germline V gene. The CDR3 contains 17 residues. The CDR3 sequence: CASSFRIGTSGAWEQYF. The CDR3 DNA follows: TGTGCCAGCAGCTTTAGAATTGGGACTAGCGGTGCTTGGGAGCAGTACTTC.

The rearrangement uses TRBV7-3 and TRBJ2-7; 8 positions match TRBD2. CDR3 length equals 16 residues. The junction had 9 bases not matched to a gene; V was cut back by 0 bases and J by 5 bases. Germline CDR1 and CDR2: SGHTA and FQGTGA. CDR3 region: CASSLTASGRKDEQYF. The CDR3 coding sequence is TGTGCCAGCAGCTTAACGGCCAGCGGGAGAAAGGACGAGCAGTACTTC.

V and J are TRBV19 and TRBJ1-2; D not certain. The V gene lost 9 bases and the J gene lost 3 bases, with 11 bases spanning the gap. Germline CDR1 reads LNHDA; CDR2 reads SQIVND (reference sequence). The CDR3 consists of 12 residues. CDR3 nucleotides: TGTGCCAGCGAGGTCGAAGACTATGGCTACACCTTC. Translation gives CASEVEDYGYTF.

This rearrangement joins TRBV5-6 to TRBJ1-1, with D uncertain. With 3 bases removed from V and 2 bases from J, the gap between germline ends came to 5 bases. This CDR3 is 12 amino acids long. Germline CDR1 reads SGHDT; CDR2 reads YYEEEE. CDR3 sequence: CASSWINTEAFF. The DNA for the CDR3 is TGTGCCAGCAGCTGGATAAACACTGAAGCTTTCTTT.

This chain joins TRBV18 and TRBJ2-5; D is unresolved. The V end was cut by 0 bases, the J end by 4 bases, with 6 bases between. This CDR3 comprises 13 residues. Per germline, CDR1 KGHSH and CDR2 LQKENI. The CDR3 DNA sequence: TGTGCCAGCTCACCACCCGGTGGAGAGACCCAGTACTTC. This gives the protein CASSPPGGETQYF.

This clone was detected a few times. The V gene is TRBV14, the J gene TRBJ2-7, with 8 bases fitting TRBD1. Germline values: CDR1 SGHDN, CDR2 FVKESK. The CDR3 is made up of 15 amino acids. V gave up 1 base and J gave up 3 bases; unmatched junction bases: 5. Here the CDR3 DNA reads TGTGCCAGCAGCCAAGTACAAACAGGGGGCTACGAGCAGTACTTC. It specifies CASSQVQTGGYEQYF.